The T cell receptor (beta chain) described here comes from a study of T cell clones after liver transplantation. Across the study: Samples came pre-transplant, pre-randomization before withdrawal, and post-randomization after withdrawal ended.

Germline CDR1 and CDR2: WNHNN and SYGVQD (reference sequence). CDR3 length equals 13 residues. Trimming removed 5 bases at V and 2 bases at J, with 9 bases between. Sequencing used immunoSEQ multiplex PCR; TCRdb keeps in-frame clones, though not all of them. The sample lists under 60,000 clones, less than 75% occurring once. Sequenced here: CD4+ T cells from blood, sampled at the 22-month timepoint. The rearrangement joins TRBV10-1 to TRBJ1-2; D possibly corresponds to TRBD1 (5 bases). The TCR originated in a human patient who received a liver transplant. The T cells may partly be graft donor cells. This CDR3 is CASSPGENYGYTF. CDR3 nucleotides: TGCGCCAGCAGTCCGGGGGAGAACTATGGCTACACCTTC.